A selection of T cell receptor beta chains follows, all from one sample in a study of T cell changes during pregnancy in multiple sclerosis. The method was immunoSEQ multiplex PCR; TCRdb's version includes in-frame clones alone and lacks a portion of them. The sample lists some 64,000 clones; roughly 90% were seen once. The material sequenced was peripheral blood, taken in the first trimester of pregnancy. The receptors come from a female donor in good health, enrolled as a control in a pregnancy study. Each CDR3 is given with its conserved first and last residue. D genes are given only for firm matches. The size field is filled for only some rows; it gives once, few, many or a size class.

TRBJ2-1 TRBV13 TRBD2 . CASSRPSGDEQFF TGTGCCAGCAGCAGGCCTAGCGGGGATGAGCAGTTCTTC
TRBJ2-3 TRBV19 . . CASSRLTGQGFTDTQYF TGTGCCAGTAGCCGCCTGACGGGGCAGGGGTTCACAGATACGCAGTATTTT
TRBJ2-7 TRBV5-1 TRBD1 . CASSLRLEGGHEQYF TGCGCCAGCAGCTTGCGATTGGAAGGGGGCCACGAGCAGTACTTC
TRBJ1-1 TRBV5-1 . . CASSFGGSFTEAFF TGCGCCAGCAGCTTCGGGGGGTCTTTCACTGAAGCTTTCTTT
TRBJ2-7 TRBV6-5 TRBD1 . CASRREGQGYEQYF TGTGCCAGCAGACGGGAAGGACAGGGTTACGAGCAGTACTTC
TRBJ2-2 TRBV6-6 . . CASSYADTGELFF TGTGCCAGCAGTTACGCAGACACCGGGGAGCTGTTTTTT
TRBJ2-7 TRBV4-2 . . CASSQEGAVSSSYEQYF TGTGCCAGCAGCCAAGAGGGGGCGGTCTCGAGCTCCTACGAGCAGTACTTC
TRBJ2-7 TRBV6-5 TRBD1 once CASRLGQGTYEQYF TGTGCCAGCAGGCTAGGACAGGGCACCTACGAGCAGTACTTC
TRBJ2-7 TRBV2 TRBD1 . CASRDRGWEYEQYF TGTGCCAGCAGGGACAGGGGTTGGGAATACGAGCAGTACTTC
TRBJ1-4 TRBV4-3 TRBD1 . CASSQGTGGGLANEKLFF TGCGCCAGCAGCCAAGGGACAGGAGGAGGCTTGGCTAATGAAAAACTGTTTTTT
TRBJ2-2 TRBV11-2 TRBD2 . CASSLVGTSNPIGELFF TGTGCCAGCAGCTTAGTGGGGACTAGTAACCCAATCGGGGAGCTGTTTTTT
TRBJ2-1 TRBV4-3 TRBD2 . CASSLGTSGPRHSYNEQFF TGCGCCAGCAGCCTAGGGACTAGCGGGCCCCGGCACTCCTACAATGAGCAGTTCTTC
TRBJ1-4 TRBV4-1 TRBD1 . CASSQGDRGNEKLFF TGCGCCAGCAGCCAAGGAGACAGGGGTAATGAAAAACTGTTTTTT
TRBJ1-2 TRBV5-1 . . CASSFNREDGYTF TGCGCCAGCAGCTTTAACAGGGAAGATGGCTACACCTTC
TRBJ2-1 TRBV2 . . CASSEAVTGNEQFF TGTGCCAGCAGTGAAGCGGTAACCGGCAATGAGCAGTTCTTC
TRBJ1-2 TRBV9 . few CASSAPPFPYGYTF TGTGCCAGCAGCGCTCCCCCCTTCCCTTATGGCTACACCTTC
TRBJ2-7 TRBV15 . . CATSREQGSYYEQYF TGTGCCACCAGCAGAGAACAGGGTTCCTACTACGAGCAGTACTTC
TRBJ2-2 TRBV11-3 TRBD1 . CASSLGTGAAGELFF TGTGCCAGCAGCTTAGGGACAGGGGCGGCCGGGGAGCTGTTTTTT
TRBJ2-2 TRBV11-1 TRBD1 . CASSRTGNTGELFF TGTGCCAGCAGCCGGACAGGGAACACCGGGGAGCTGTTTTTT
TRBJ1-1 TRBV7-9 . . CASSFAGTEAFF TGTGCCAGCAGCTTTGCAGGTACTGAAGCTTTCTTT
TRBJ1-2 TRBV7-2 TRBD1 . CASSWDRVSYYGYTF TGTGCCAGCAGCTGGGACAGGGTTTCCTACTATGGCTACACCTTC
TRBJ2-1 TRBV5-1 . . CASTTEASRYNEQFF TGCGCCAGCACCACCGAGGCTAGCCGGTACAATGAGCAGTTCTTC
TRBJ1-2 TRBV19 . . CASSLEQGRYGYTF TGTGCCAGTAGTCTGGAACAGGGAAGATATGGCTACACCTTC
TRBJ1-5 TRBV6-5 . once CASSYSEASNQPQHF TGTGCCAGCAGTTACTCGGAGGCGAGCAATCAGCCCCAGCATTTT
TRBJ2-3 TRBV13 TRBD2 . CASSPQAGGNTDTQYF TGTGCCAGCAGCCCCCAAGCGGGGGGAAACACAGATACGCAGTATTTT
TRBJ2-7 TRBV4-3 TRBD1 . CASSQGERQGAYEQYF TGCGCCAGCAGCCAAGGTGAGAGACAGGGGGCCTACGAGCAGTACTTC
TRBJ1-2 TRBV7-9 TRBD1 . CASSPTGEGYTF TGTGCCAGCAGCCCTACAGGGGAGGGCTACACCTTC
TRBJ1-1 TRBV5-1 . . CASSVGQNTEAFF TGCGCCAGCAGTGTGGGACAGAACACTGAAGCTTTCTTT
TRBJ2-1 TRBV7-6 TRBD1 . CASSLAPGQGGYNEQFF TGTGCCAGCAGCTTAGCGCCGGGACAGGGGGGATACAATGAGCAGTTCTTC
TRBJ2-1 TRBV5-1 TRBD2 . CASSPLAGGPNEQFF TGCGCCAGCAGCCCCTTAGCGGGAGGCCCCAATGAGCAGTTCTTC
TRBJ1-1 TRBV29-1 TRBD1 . CSVWTGELSTEAFF TGCAGCGTTTGGACAGGGGAACTTTCCACTGAAGCTTTCTTT
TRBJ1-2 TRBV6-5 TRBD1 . CASRTRQGAGYGYTF TGTGCCAGCAGGACCCGACAGGGGGCGGGCTATGGCTACACCTTC
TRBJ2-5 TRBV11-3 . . CASSLGGTRGETQYF TGTGCCAGCAGCTTAGGAGGGACTCGAGGGGAGACCCAGTACTTC
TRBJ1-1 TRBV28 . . CASSRGGWTEAFF TGTGCCAGCAGTAGGGGTGGGTGGACTGAAGCTTTCTTT
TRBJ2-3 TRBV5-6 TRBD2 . CASSPPSRLAGDTDTQYF TGTGCCAGCAGCCCGCCATCCAGACTAGCGGGGGACACAGATACGCAGTATTTT
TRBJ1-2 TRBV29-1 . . CSVFGQTNYGYTF TGCAGCGTGTTCGGACAGACTAACTATGGCTACACCTTC
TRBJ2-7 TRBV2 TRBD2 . CASSGRLAGVGEQYF TGTGCCAGCAGCGGAAGACTAGCGGGAGTTGGCGAGCAGTACTTC
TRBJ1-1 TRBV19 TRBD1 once CASSLQGDTEAFF TGTGCCAGTAGTTTGCAGGGGGACACTGAAGCTTTCTTT
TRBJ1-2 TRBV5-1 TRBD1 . CASSLGDRAYGYTF TGCGCCAGCAGCTTGGGGGACAGGGCCTATGGCTACACCTTC
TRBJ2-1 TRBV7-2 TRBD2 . CASSFPSGSSYNEQFF TGTGCCAGCAGCTTTCCTAGCGGGAGCTCCTACAATGAGCAGTTCTTC
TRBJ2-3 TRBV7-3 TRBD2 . CASSLSTSGFTDTQYF TGTGCCAGCAGCTTAAGCACTAGCGGGTTTACAGATACGCAGTATTTT
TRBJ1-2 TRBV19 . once CASSIEGGASGYTF TGTGCCAGTAGTATAGAAGGGGGGGCAAGTGGCTACACCTTC
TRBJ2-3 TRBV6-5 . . CASSYTLAVSTDTQYF TGTGCCAGCAGTTACACGCTAGCAGTGAGCACAGATACGCAGTATTTT
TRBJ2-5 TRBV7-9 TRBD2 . CASTGLAGGRETQYF TGTGCCAGCACGGGACTAGCGGGAGGGCGAGAGACCCAGTACTTC
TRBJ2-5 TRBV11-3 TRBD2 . CASSPRTSGRGETQYF TGTGCCAGCAGCCCGCGGACTAGCGGGAGGGGAGAGACCCAGTACTTC
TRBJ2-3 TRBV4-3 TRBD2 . CASSQALGGGIDTQYF TGCGCCAGCAGCCAAGCCCTTGGCGGGGGGATAGATACGCAGTATTTT
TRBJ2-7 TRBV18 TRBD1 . CASSLGTGTYYEQYF TGTGCCAGCTCACTTGGGACAGGGACCTACTACGAGCAGTACTTC
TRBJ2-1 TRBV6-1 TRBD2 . CASSDGLAGGILYNEQFF TGTGCCAGCAGTGACGGACTAGCGGGGGGGATACTATACAATGAGCAGTTCTTC
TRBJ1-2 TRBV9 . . CASSGQRGLYGYTF TGTGCCAGCAGCGGACAGCGGGGGCTTTATGGCTACACCTTC
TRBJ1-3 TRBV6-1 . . CASSAMDGGAGNTIYF TGTGCCAGCAGTGCGATGGATGGGGGGGCTGGAAACACCATATATTTT